Listed below are T cell receptor beta chains from one sample, sequenced in a study of neurological immune-mediated disorders. Each CDR3 protein is one row after TCRdb ran MiXCR on the 5' RACE reads. The top ten hold around 5% of the sample, which has around 40,000 distinct CDR3 sequences, around 7% seen once. Sequences were obtained from CD4+ T cells from blood. These receptor sequences come from a man over 45 in good health. Both conserved end residues are part of each CDR3. Fields, in order: V gene, J gene, D gene, clone size, CDR3 DNA, CDR3 protein. D genes are given only for firm matches. A row's size may be missing; if present it is once, few, many or a size class.

v_call: TRBV7-9
j_call: TRBJ2-1
d_call: TRBD2
clone_size: many
cdr3_nt: TGTGCCAGCAGCTTACTTCTGTTACAGGGTGGGGTTAGCGGGGCCTCCTACAATGAGCAGTTCTTC
cdr3_aa: CASSLLLLQGGVSGASYNEQFF

v_call: TRBV11-2
j_call: TRBJ2-7
d_call: -
clone_size: many
cdr3_nt: TGTGCCAGCAGCTTCTTCGGGACGAGCTCTTACGAGCAGTACTTC
cdr3_aa: CASSFFGTSSYEQYF

v_call: TRBV6-5
j_call: TRBJ2-1
d_call: TRBD2
clone_size: many
cdr3_nt: TGTGCCAGCAGTCGGACTAGCGGGAGGAGGGTAAGCAATGAGCAGTTCTTC
cdr3_aa: CASSRTSGRRVSNEQFF

v_call: TRBV20-1
j_call: TRBJ2-6
d_call: -
clone_size: many
cdr3_nt: TGCAGTGGGAGAGAGTCCGGGGCCAACGTCCTGACTTTC
cdr3_aa: CSGRESGANVLTF

v_call: TRBV5-6
j_call: TRBJ2-3
d_call: -
clone_size: many
cdr3_nt: TGTGCCAGCAGCATGGGACGGGGGATGGATACGCAGTATTTT
cdr3_aa: CASSMGRGMDTQYF

v_call: TRBV10-3
j_call: TRBJ2-5
d_call: -
clone_size: many
cdr3_nt: TGTGCCATCAGTGACCTCAGGGGACAAGAGACCCAGTACTTC
cdr3_aa: CAISDLRGQETQYF

v_call: TRBV5-1
j_call: TRBJ2-5
d_call: -
clone_size: many
cdr3_nt: TGCGCCAGCGGACAGCACCAAGAGACCCAGTACTTC
cdr3_aa: CASGQHQETQYF

v_call: TRBV6-2/TRBV6-3
j_call: TRBJ1-1
d_call: -
clone_size: many
cdr3_nt: TGTGCCAGCAGTACCACGGTTACTGAAGCTTTCTTT
cdr3_aa: CASSTTVTEAFF

v_call: TRBV7-2
j_call: TRBJ1-4
d_call: TRBD1
clone_size: many
cdr3_nt: TGTGCCAGCAGCCCCCAGGGGGGCGAAAAACTGTTTTTT
cdr3_aa: CASSPQGGEKLFF

v_call: TRBV5-4
j_call: TRBJ2-1
d_call: -
clone_size: many
cdr3_nt: TGTGCCAGCAGCGCCGGGACAAACTACAATGAGCAGTTCTTC
cdr3_aa: CASSAGTNYNEQFF

v_call: TRBV12-3/TRBV12-4
j_call: TRBJ1-5
d_call: -
clone_size: many
cdr3_nt: TGTGCCAGCAGTCTTGACACGGGCGGTCAGCCCCAGCATTTT
cdr3_aa: CASSLDTGGQPQHF

v_call: TRBV7-2
j_call: TRBJ2-7
d_call: -
clone_size: medium-sized
cdr3_nt: TGTGCCAGCAGCTTAACCGGCTACGAGCAGTACTTC
cdr3_aa: CASSLTGYEQYF

v_call: TRBV7-2
j_call: TRBJ2-7
d_call: TRBD1
clone_size: few
cdr3_nt: TGTGCCAGCAGCTTAACCGGACAGGGGAACCACGAGCAGTACTTC
cdr3_aa: CASSLTGQGNHEQYF

v_call: TRBV20-1
j_call: TRBJ2-1
d_call: -
clone_size: many
cdr3_nt: TGCAGTGCCGGTCTAGCGTCCTCCTACAATGAGCAGTTCTTC
cdr3_aa: CSAGLASSYNEQFF

v_call: TRBV6-5
j_call: TRBJ2-2
d_call: -
clone_size: many
cdr3_nt: TGTGCCAGCAGTTACGTAGGGGGGAACACCGGGGAGCTGTTTTTT
cdr3_aa: CASSYVGGNTGELFF

v_call: TRBV12-3/TRBV12-4
j_call: TRBJ2-2
d_call: -
clone_size: many
cdr3_nt: TGTGCCAGCAGGCGGGACACCTCCACCGGGGAGCTGTTTTTT
cdr3_aa: CASRRDTSTGELFF

v_call: TRBV5-1
j_call: TRBJ1-2
d_call: TRBD1
clone_size: medium-sized
cdr3_nt: TGCGCCAGCAGCTTGTTGAGGGGGCAGGGCTACACCTTC
cdr3_aa: CASSLLRGQGYTF

v_call: TRBV7-3
j_call: TRBJ2-7
d_call: -
clone_size: many
cdr3_nt: TGTGCCAGCAGCTTAGGTGGAGGGCGCTCCTACGAGCAGTACTTC
cdr3_aa: CASSLGGGRSYEQYF

v_call: TRBV29-1
j_call: TRBJ1-1
d_call: -
clone_size: few
cdr3_nt: TGCAGCGTTGAGGTCTACATGAACACTGAAGCTTTCTTT
cdr3_aa: CSVEVYMNTEAFF

v_call: TRBV18
j_call: TRBJ2-1
d_call: TRBD1
clone_size: many
cdr3_nt: TGTGCCAGCTCACAGGGACAGCCCTACAATGAGCAGTTCTTC
cdr3_aa: CASSQGQPYNEQFF

v_call: TRBV29-1
j_call: TRBJ2-5
d_call: TRBD2
clone_size: -
cdr3_nt: TGCAGCGTTGTTGGAGCGGGAGACTACCGAGAGACCCAGTACTTC
cdr3_aa: CSVVGAGDYRETQYF

v_call: TRBV7-2
j_call: TRBJ2-5
d_call: TRBD2
clone_size: many
cdr3_nt: TGTGCCAGCAGCCCAGTTTTGGGACTAGCGGTAAAAGAGACCCAGTACTTC
cdr3_aa: CASSPVLGLAVKETQYF

v_call: TRBV11-2
j_call: TRBJ1-1
d_call: -
clone_size: many
cdr3_nt: TGTGCCAGCAGCTCAAAGGTGTCAGCTTTCTTT
cdr3_aa: CASSSKVSAFF

v_call: TRBV9
j_call: TRBJ2-1
d_call: TRBD2
clone_size: many
cdr3_nt: TGTGCCAGCAGCTGGACTAGCGGGAGGGGGTTTAATGAGCAGTTCTTC
cdr3_aa: CASSWTSGRGFNEQFF

v_call: TRBV6-5
j_call: TRBJ2-5
d_call: -
clone_size: many
cdr3_nt: TGTGCCAGCAGTTTTCGGTCCTCAGAGACCCAGTACTTC
cdr3_aa: CASSFRSSETQYF

v_call: TRBV7-9
j_call: TRBJ1-1
d_call: -
clone_size: many
cdr3_nt: TGTGCCAGCAGCTCATCACAAGGGGGGACTGAAGCTTTCTTT
cdr3_aa: CASSSSQGGTEAFF

v_call: TRBV27
j_call: TRBJ2-1
d_call: TRBD2
clone_size: many
cdr3_nt: TGTGCCAGCAGTTTCTTCTCTGGTCTAGCGGTAATCTACAATGAGCAGTTCTTC
cdr3_aa: CASSFFSGLAVIYNEQFF

v_call: TRBV5-1
j_call: TRBJ2-7
d_call: -
clone_size: many
cdr3_nt: TGCGCCAGCAGCTTTCCCCCTTACGAGCAGTACTTC
cdr3_aa: CASSFPPYEQYF

v_call: TRBV24-1
j_call: TRBJ2-2
d_call: -
clone_size: medium-sized
cdr3_nt: TGTGCCACCAGTGATTTGACGTCCGGGAGGCTGTTTTTT
cdr3_aa: CATSDLTSGRLFF

v_call: TRBV28
j_call: TRBJ2-4
d_call: -
clone_size: -
cdr3_nt: TGTGCCAGCAGTTCCCTTTTAGGGGCCCTAGCCAAAAACATTCAGTACTTC
cdr3_aa: CASSSLLGALAKNIQYF

v_call: TRBV6-1
j_call: TRBJ1-5
d_call: -
clone_size: many
cdr3_nt: TGTGCCAGCAGTAGAGGGGGTCTGAGCAATCAGCCCCAGCATTTT
cdr3_aa: CASSRGGLSNQPQHF

v_call: TRBV18
j_call: TRBJ2-1
d_call: -
clone_size: many
cdr3_nt: TGTGCCAGCTCCTCTGTTGCCGACCTCACAAATGAGCAGTTCTTC
cdr3_aa: CASSSVADLTNEQFF

v_call: TRBV2
j_call: TRBJ2-5
d_call: -
clone_size: many
cdr3_nt: TGTGCCAGCAGAGGGAGCAAAGAGACCCAGTACTTC
cdr3_aa: CASRGSKETQYF

v_call: TRBV20-1
j_call: TRBJ2-1
d_call: TRBD1
clone_size: many
cdr3_nt: TGCAGTGCTCCACTTCCGGACAGGTTACATGAGCAGTTCTTC
cdr3_aa: CSAPLPDRLHEQFF

v_call: TRBV18
j_call: TRBJ2-5
d_call: -
clone_size: many
cdr3_nt: TGTGCCAGCTCACCAAGCCAGGGAAGTTCGGAGACCCAGTACTTC
cdr3_aa: CASSPSQGSSETQYF

v_call: TRBV4-1
j_call: TRBJ2-3
d_call: -
clone_size: many
cdr3_nt: TGCGCCAGCAGCCAAGTGTCTAGCACAGATACGCAGTATTTT
cdr3_aa: CASSQVSSTDTQYF

v_call: TRBV7-2
j_call: TRBJ2-7
d_call: TRBD2
clone_size: many
cdr3_nt: TGTGCCAGCAGCTTAGCGCGCGGGGCGGGAGGTGGCGAGCAGTACTTC
cdr3_aa: CASSLARGAGGGEQYF

v_call: TRBV7-2
j_call: TRBJ1-5
d_call: TRBD1
clone_size: many
cdr3_nt: TGTGCCAGCAGCTTAGTCGGACAGGGGATGCGTCAGCCCCAGCATTTT
cdr3_aa: CASSLVGQGMRQPQHF

v_call: TRBV12-3/TRBV12-4
j_call: TRBJ1-2
d_call: -
clone_size: many
cdr3_nt: TGTGCCAGCAGTTTAGGGGGACATCCCGGCTACACCTTC
cdr3_aa: CASSLGGHPGYTF

v_call: TRBV12-3/TRBV12-4
j_call: TRBJ1-5
d_call: -
clone_size: many
cdr3_nt: TGTGCCAGCAGGTCGACAGAGCGGGGGCAGCCCCAGCATTTT
cdr3_aa: CASRSTERGQPQHF

v_call: TRBV7-2
j_call: TRBJ2-1
d_call: -
clone_size: many
cdr3_nt: TGTGCCAGCAGCTTTGCCCGACTAACCAGCTCCTACAATGAGCAGTTCTTC
cdr3_aa: CASSFARLTSSYNEQFF

v_call: TRBV7-9
j_call: TRBJ2-7
d_call: TRBD2
clone_size: many
cdr3_nt: TGTGCCAGCAGCTTCCTCAGCGGGATCGAGCAGTACTTC
cdr3_aa: CASSFLSGIEQYF

v_call: TRBV4-3
j_call: TRBJ2-7
d_call: -
clone_size: many
cdr3_nt: TGCGCCAGCAGCCAAGCGGTCATTGGAGGGTCCTACGAGCAGTACTTC
cdr3_aa: CASSQAVIGGSYEQYF

v_call: TRBV20-1
j_call: TRBJ2-5
d_call: -
clone_size: many
cdr3_nt: TGCAGTGCTGGAATGGACCCCCAGTACTTC
cdr3_aa: CSAGMDPQYF

v_call: TRBV11-2
j_call: TRBJ2-3
d_call: -
clone_size: many
cdr3_nt: TGTGCCAGCAGCCCCCTGAGCTTCGATACGCAGTATTTT
cdr3_aa: CASSPLSFDTQYF

v_call: TRBV7-2
j_call: TRBJ2-7
d_call: -
clone_size: -
cdr3_nt: TGTGCCAGCAGTGCGACGGGGAGGAGGGTCTACGAGCAGTACTTC
cdr3_aa: CASSATGRRVYEQYF